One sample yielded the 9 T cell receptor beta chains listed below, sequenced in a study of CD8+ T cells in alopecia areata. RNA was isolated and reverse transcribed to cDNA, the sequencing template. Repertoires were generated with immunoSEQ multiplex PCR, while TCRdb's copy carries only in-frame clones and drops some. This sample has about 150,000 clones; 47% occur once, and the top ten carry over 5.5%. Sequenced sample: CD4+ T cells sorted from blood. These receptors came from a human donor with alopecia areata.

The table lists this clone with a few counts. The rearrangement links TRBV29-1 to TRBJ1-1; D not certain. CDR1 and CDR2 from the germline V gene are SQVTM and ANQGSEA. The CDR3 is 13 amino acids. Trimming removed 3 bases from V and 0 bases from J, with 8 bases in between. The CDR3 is CSVEQWMNTEAFF. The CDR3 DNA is TGCAGCGTTGAGCAGTGGATGAACACTGAAGCTTTCTTT.

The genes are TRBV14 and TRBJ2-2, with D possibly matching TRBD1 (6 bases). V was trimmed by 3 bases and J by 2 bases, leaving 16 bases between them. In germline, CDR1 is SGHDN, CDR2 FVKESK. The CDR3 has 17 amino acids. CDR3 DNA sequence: TGTGCCAGCAGCCACGTACTGGGGGCCCTCAACACCGGGGAGCTGTTTTTT. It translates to CASSHVLGALNTGELFF.

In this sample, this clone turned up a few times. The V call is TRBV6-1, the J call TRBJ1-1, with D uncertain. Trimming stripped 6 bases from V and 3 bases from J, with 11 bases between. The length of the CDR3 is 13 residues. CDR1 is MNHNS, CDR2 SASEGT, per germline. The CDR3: CASRGSSYTEAFF. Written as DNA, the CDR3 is TGTGCCAGCAGAGGCAGCTCCTACACTGAAGCTTTCTTT.

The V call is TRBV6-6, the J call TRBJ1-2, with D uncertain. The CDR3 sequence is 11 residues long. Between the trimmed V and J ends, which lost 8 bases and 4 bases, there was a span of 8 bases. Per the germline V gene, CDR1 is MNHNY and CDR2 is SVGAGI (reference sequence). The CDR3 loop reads CASSSGYGYTF. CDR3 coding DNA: TGTGCCAGCTCCAGTGGCTATGGCTACACCTTC.

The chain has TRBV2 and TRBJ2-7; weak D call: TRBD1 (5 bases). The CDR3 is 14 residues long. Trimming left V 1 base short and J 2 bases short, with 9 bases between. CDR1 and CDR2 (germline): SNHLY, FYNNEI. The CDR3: CASSEDRSAYEQYF. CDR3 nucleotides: TGTGCCAGCAGTGAAGACAGGAGTGCCTACGAGCAGTACTTC.

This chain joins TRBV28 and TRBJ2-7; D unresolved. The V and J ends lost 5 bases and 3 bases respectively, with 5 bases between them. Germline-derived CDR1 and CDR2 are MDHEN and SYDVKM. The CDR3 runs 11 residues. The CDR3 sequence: CASSQRYEQYF. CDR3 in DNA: TGTGCCAGCAGTCAACGCTACGAGCAGTACTTC. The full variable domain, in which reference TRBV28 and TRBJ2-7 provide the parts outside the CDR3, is DVKVTQSSRYLVKRTGEKVFLECVQDMDHENMFWYRQDPGLGLRLIYFSYDVKMKEKGDIPEGYSVSREKKERFSLILESASTNQTSMYLCASSQRYEQYFGPGTRLTVT.

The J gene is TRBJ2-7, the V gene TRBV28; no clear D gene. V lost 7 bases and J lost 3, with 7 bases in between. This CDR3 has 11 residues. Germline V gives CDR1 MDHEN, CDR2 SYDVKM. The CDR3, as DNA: TGTGCCAGCACACGGAGCTACGAGCAGTACTTC. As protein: CASTRSYEQYF.

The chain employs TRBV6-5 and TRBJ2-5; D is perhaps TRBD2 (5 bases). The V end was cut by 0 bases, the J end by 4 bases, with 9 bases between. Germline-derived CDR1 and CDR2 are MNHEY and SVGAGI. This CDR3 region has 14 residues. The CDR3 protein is CASSYSWTRETQYF. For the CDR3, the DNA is TGTGCCAGCAGTTACTCATGGACTCGAGAGACCCAGTACTTC.

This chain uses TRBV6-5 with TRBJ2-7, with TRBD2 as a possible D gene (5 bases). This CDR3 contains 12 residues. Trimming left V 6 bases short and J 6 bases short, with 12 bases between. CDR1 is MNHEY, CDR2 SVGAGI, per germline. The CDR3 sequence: CASSPEGGEQYF. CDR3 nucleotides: TGTGCCAGCAGCCCCGAGGGTGGCGAGCAGTACTTC.